The T cell receptor beta chain described here comes from a study of CD8+ T cells in alopecia areata. In the study overall: Scoring of treated patients' severity used the percentage of affected scalp area. Study-wide results and caveats: A large proportion of expanded lesional clones were detected persisting in scalp and blood during tofacitinib. Researchers report lesional scalp, most notably alopecia totalis/universalis, outstripped normal scalp in clonality. Administration of tofacitinib significantly diminished scalp clonality and expanded CD8+ clones within the top 100.

For this clone: Its antigen is unidentified. Distinct nucleotide sequences in the sample also encode this CDR3.

The ends were cut back, 0 bases at V and 6 bases at J, with 5 bases in the middle. The CDR3 length is 12 residues. Looked up from germline, CDR1 is SGDLS and CDR2 is YYNGEE. Reverse transcription of extracted RNA yielded cDNA, which provided the sequencing template. Profiled with immunoSEQ multiplex PCR; TCRdb holds only in-frame clones, not every one. This sample has some 190,000 clones, with around 60% found just once. The sample's treatment: oral pan-JAK inhibitor, 5-10 mg twice daily. Sequences were derived from CD4+ T cells sorted from blood, sampled at week 4, from a patient treated with tofacitinib. The clonotype originates from a human donor with alopecia areata. This sequence joins TRBV9 and TRBJ2-3; D is uncertain. CDR3 loop: CASSVVEDTQYF. The CDR3 DNA reads TGTGCCAGCAGCGTAGTGGAGGATACGCAGTATTTT.